The clone carrying this T cell receptor beta chain was found a few times. Its antigen is not known. Germline CDR1 and CDR2: SEHNR and FQNEAQ (reference sequence). The V end was cut by 5 bases, the J end by 4 bases, with 14 bases between. The CDR3 is 14 amino acids. TCRdb reprocessed the reads with MiXCR, giving one entry per CDR3 protein. This sample has fewer than 650,000 distinct CDR3 sequences, with around 40% found just once. These data originate in a study of T cell repertoires in cytomegalovirus infection. About the research overall: Well-studied HLA-B-restricted CMV epitopes were used in the study alongside recently identified HLA-C-restricted ones. Points from the study as a whole: The study found HLA-C-restricted CMV-specific TCR beta clonotypes dominating the ex vivo response.

The clonotype was recovered from a human donor in good health (CMV status not recorded). Some clones in this sample may be carry-over from other donors' samples. Sequences were derived from cultured PBMCs, sampled from culture after CMV antigen stimulation. The rearrangement uses TRBV7-9 and TRBJ2-5, with a weak D call TRBD1 (6 bases). CDR3 loop: CASSPQLGGETQYF. DNA for the CDR3: TGTGCCAGCAGCCCCCAACTAGGGGGAGAGACCCAGTACTTC.